This T cell receptor (beta chain) was recovered during a study of cytomegalovirus exposure and HLA in healthy donors. Broader study findings: The CMV antigen specificity of a few CMV-associated chains was confirmed through in vitro analysis.

Germline assignment: CDR1 SGHNT and CDR2 YENEEA. This CDR3 contains 12 residues. V lost 6 bases to trimming and J lost 7 bases; unmatched junction nucleotides: 5. The PCR made use of 60 Vbeta and 13 Jbeta primers. Some clones are missing from TCRdb's copy, which holds only in-frame ones; the method was immunoSEQ multiplex PCR. The ten top clones account for less than 0.85%, within a sample of about 200,000 clones. Note on this clone: Antigen: not known.

The sequence came from a boy aged 5 to 17 in good health and CMV-seronegative. This sequence joins TRBV11-3 and TRBJ2-7; 8 bases line up with TRBD2. The sequenced sample was PBMCs. CDR3: CASRGASGEQYF. As DNA, the CDR3 is TGTGCCAGCAGGGGGGCTAGCGGGGAGCAGTACTTC.